The next 19 T cell receptor beta chains were all read from a single sample in a study of T cell responses to AZD1222 COVID-19 vaccine (dated by TCRdb to the early 2020s). Libraries were built with the immunoSEQ multiplex PCR assay. The immuneACCESS repertoire file appears here via TCRdb, limited to in-frame rearrangements. These files lack a portion of the clones; in checked studies, under half of the deficit traces to unresolved V genes, and the cause of the others is not known. This sample comprises around 120,000 clones, approximately 90% of them detected only once. The biggest ten clones account for approximately 7.6% of the sample. In light of the paper, this sample's time point label describes: baseline before first vaccination. Specimen: peripheral blood, collected on day 0 of AZD1222 vaccination. The receptors here all came from an adult in good health.

The chain links TRBV19 to TRBJ2-7; D perhaps matches TRBD2 (5 bases). This CDR3 is built from 14 residues. V was cut by 3 bases and J by 6 bases, with 15 bases left in between. Germline V gene sequence: CDR1 LNHDA, CDR2 SQIVND (reference sequence). The CDR3 loop reads CASSITSALGEQYF. DNA of the CDR3: TGTGCCAGTAGTATTACTAGTGCCCTGGGCGAGCAGTACTTC.

In this sample, this clone turned up once. V usage is TRBV30 and J usage is TRBJ1-6; TRBD1 agrees at 8 bases. Germline V gives CDR1 GTSNPN, CDR2 SVGIG (reference sequence). The CDR3 runs 17 residues. V was pared by 4 bases and J by 0 bases, with 8 bases of the junction left unmatched. DNA of the CDR3: TGTGCCTGGATGGGACAGGTGGGAAGCTCCTATAATTCACCCCTCCACTTT. Protein sequence: CAWMGQVGSSYNSPLHF.

The V call is TRBV30, the J call TRBJ2-7, with 9 bases lining up with TRBD1. Per the germline V gene, CDR1 is GTSNPN and CDR2 is SVGIG (reference sequence). The length of the CDR3 is 13 residues. Trimming cost V 5 bases and J 3 bases; bases outside gene matches: 5. Here the CDR3 reads CAWRDRAGYEQYF. CDR3 nucleotide sequence: TGTGCCTGGCGGGACAGGGCGGGCTACGAGCAGTACTTC.

The chain has TRBV6-5 and TRBJ1-4, with D perhaps matching TRBD1 (6 bases). CDR3 length: 15 amino acids. Germline V gene lookup returns CDR1 MNHEY and CDR2 SVGAGI. The V end was cut by 6 bases, the J end by 4 bases, with 15 bases between. The CDR3 region has the DNA TGTGCCAGCAGAGGCCTGGGGGCCCGTAATGAAAAACTGTTTTTT. It yields the protein CASRGLGARNEKLFF.

This clone was seen only once. The chain carries TRBV28 and TRBJ1-1; a weak D match, TRBD1 (6 bases). This CDR3 comprises 16 residues. The germline CDR1 and CDR2 sequences are MDHEN and SYDVKM. The V gene lost 8 bases and the J gene lost 1 base, with 20 bases spanning the gap. The CDR3 coding sequence is TGTGCCAGCCACAGACGGGGAGGGGGAAGGAACACTGAAGCTTTCTTT. The encoded protein is CASHRRGGGRNTEAFF.

The chain recombines TRBV7-7 with TRBJ1-2, with TRBD1 identical over 10 bases. Germline V gene lookup returns CDR1 SSHAT and CDR2 FNYEAQ (reference sequence). This CDR3 spans 19 amino acids. J lost 4 bases, V lost 2 bases, and 16 bases had no gene match. The chain's CDR3 is CASSLRAPGDRGILYGYTF. The CDR3, as DNA: TGTGCCAGCAGCTTAAGGGCCCCGGGGGACAGGGGCATACTCTATGGCTACACCTTC.

The rearrangement uses TRBV3-1 (or the pseudogene TRBV3-2) and TRBJ2-5; D is ambiguous. Trimming left V 0 bases short and J 7 bases short, with 12 bases between. CDR3 length: 14 residues. The V gene's germline CDR1 is LGHDT and CDR2 YNNKEL (reference sequence). DNA of the CDR3: TGTGCCAGCAGCCAAGATATTAGCACCATGACCCAGTACTTC. Protein sequence: CASSQDISTMTQYF.

The chain couples TRBV5-1 to TRBJ1-5; D not resolved. Germline V gene lookup returns CDR1 SGHRS and CDR2 YFSETQ. The CDR3 runs 15 residues. The V gene lost 0 bases and the J gene lost 4 bases, with 11 bases spanning the gap. CDR3 loop: CASSLDSATNQPQHF. The CDR3, as DNA: TGCGCCAGCAGCTTGGATTCGGCCACTAATCAGCCCCAGCATTTT. The entire variable domain, with the rest obtained from reference TRBV5-1 and TRBJ1-5, is as follows: KAGVTQTPRYLIKTRGQQVTLSCSPISGHRSVSWYQQTPGQGLQFLFEYFSETQRNKGNFPGRFSGRQFSNSRSEMNVSTLELGDSALYLCASSLDSATNQPQHFGDGTRLSIL.

The chain is built from TRBV3-1 (or the pseudogene TRBV3-2) and TRBJ2-1; 12 positions match TRBD1. Germline trimming cut 0 bases from V and 9 bases from J; bases unmatched to any gene: 9. This CDR3 region has 17 residues. Germline lookup yields CDR1 LGHDT and CDR2 YNNKEL (reference sequence). The CDR3 is CASSQDIAGQGAAEQFF. The CDR3 DNA is TGTGCCAGCAGCCAAGATATCGCGGGACAGGGGGCCGCTGAGCAGTTCTTC.

This rearrangement joins TRBV9 to TRBJ1-6; TRBD1 aligns across 7 bases. After removal of 4 bases from V and 7 bases from J, the junction contained 8 bases not matched to a gene. This CDR3 contains 15 residues. Germline V gene sequence: CDR1 SGDLS, CDR2 YYNGEE. The DNA for the CDR3 is TGTGCCAGCAGCCCCCCCGGGACAGCGAATTCACCCCTCCACTTT. Protein: CASSPPGTANSPLHF.

The chain joins TRBV7-9 to TRBJ2-5; 7 nucleotides match TRBD1. The V and J ends lost 5 bases and 5 bases, in that order; junction bases with no gene match: 14. CDR1 and CDR2 from the germline V gene are SEHNR and FQNEAQ (reference sequence). CDR3 length: 16 amino acids. The chain's CDR3 is CASSPRQGALSETQYF. The CDR3 region has the DNA TGTGCCAGCAGCCCCCGACAGGGCGCCTTGTCGGAGACCCAGTACTTC.

CDR3 nucleotide sequence: TGTGCCAGCAGTCCCCTCGACTCCGGTGGCAATCAGCCCCAGCATTTT. Protein product: CASSPLDSGGNQPQHF. The chain combines TRBV28 with TRBJ1-5; D unclear. Germline assignment: CDR1 MDHEN and CDR2 SYDVKM. Trimming pared 5 bases from V and 2 bases from J, leaving 16 bases between. CDR3 length: 16 amino acids.

This chain connects TRBV7-2 to TRBJ1-3; D uncertain. V shed 0 bases and J shed 4 bases, with 10 bases lying between them. Germline CDR1 reads SGHTA; CDR2 reads FQGNSA. The CDR3 totals 15 residues. CDR3 protein: CASSLAVIDGNTIYF. The DNA for the CDR3 is TGTGCCAGCAGCTTAGCGGTCATCGACGGAAACACCATATATTTT.

The chain joins TRBV28 to TRBJ2-7; perhaps TRBD1 as D (5 bases). The ends were cut back, 8 bases at V and 0 bases at J, with 8 bases in the middle. This CDR3 is 12 amino acids long. Germline loops: CDR1 MDHEN, CDR2 SYDVKM. The CDR3 loop is CASRTPSYEQYF. The CDR3 DNA is TGTGCCAGCCGGACACCCTCCTACGAGCAGTACTTC.

The rearrangement uses TRBV19 and TRBJ1-4; 10 nucleotides agree with TRBD1. Trimming took 5 bases from V and 8 from J; bases not matched to a gene: 5. Germline V CDR1 and CDR2: LNHDA, SQIVND (reference sequence). The CDR3 contains 14 residues. CDR3 sequence reads: CASSPGTGEEKLFF. DNA of the CDR3: TGTGCCAGTAGTCCCGGGACAGGGGAAGAAAAACTGTTTTTT.

The chain uses TRBV27 and TRBJ2-3; perhaps TRBD2 as D (5 bases). Germline assignment: CDR1 MNHEY and CDR2 SMNVEV (reference sequence). V was shortened by 8 bases and J by 1 base, with 13 bases between the two germline ends. The CDR3 contains 14 residues. The DNA of the CDR3 is TGTGCCAGCGCCCCGGGATTTGGCACAGATACGCAGTATTTT. Its translation is CASAPGFGTDTQYF.

The genes are TRBV19 and TRBJ2-1; 13 nucleotides line up with TRBD2. The V segment lost 5 bases and the J segment 9 bases; nucleotides outside the gene matches: 7. The CDR3 length is 15 residues. Germline values: CDR1 LNHDA, CDR2 SQIVND (reference sequence). CDR3 bases: TGTGCCAGTAGTCGAACTAGCGGGAGGGTGGGTGAGCAGTTCTTC. Translated: CASSRTSGRVGEQFF.

V is TRBV21-1 and J is TRBJ2-7; the DNA was not used to check the table's D call, TRBD2. TRBV21-1 has pseudogene status. The CDR3 contains 16 residues. The CDR3 protein is CASSKGGLDDHYEQYF. The CDR3 DNA sequence: TGTGCCAGCAGCAAAGGAGGCCTGGATGATCACTACGAGCAGTACTTC.

J is TRBJ2-7 and V is TRBV6-5; D is unclear. Trimming stripped 9 bases from V and 3 bases from J, with 9 bases between. CDR1 is MNHEY, CDR2 SVGAGI, per germline. This CDR3 has 11 residues. This CDR3 reads CASTWNYEQYF. The CDR3, as DNA: TGTGCCAGTACTTGGAACTACGAGCAGTACTTC.